This TCR beta chain comes out of a study of somatic mutations in cytotoxic T cells in rheumatoid arthritis. Study conclusions and caveats: Rheumatoid arthritis patients showed CD8+ clonality increasing with age, unlike healthy controls. TRBV07 showed slight underrepresentation in rheumatoid arthritis patients, unadjusted for multiple comparisons. Compared with age-matched healthy controls, rheumatoid arthritis patients did not differ significantly in CD8+ T-cell clonality.

Profiling relied on immunoSEQ multiplex PCR, and the TCRdb table lists in-frame clones only, not all of them. The sample lists around 24,000 clones, roughly 82% occurring once. About this clone itself: Its antigen is not identified.

The CDR3 contains 14 residues. Germline loops: CDR1 MNHEY, CDR2 SMNVEV (reference sequence). V gave up 4 bases and J gave up 3 bases; unmatched junction bases: 1. The V call is TRBV27, the J call TRBJ2-7; 12 nucleotides match TRBD2. Sequenced input: CD8+ T cells sorted from blood. The receptor's source is a man aged 50-59 years in good health. The CDR3 spells CASSWTSGIYEQYF. The CDR3 DNA reads TGTGCCAGCAGTTGGACTAGCGGGATCTACGAGCAGTACTTC.